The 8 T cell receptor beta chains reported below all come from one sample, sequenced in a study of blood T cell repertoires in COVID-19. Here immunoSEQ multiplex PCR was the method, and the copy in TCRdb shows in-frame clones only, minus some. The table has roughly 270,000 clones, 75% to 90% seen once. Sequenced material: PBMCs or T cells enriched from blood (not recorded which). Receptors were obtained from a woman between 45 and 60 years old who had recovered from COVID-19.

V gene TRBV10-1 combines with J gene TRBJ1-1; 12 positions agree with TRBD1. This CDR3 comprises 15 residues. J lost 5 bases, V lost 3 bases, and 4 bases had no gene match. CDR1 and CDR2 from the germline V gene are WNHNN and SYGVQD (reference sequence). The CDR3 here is CASSDGTGGRTEAFF. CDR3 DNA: TGCGCCAGCAGTGACGGGACAGGGGGCCGAACTGAAGCTTTCTTT.

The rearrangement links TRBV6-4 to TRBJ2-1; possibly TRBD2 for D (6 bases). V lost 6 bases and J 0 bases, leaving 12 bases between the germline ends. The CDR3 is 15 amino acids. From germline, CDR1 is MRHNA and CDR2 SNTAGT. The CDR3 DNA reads TGTGCCAGCAGACCTAGCGACGACTCCTACAATGAGCAGTTCTTC. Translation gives CASRPSDDSYNEQFF.

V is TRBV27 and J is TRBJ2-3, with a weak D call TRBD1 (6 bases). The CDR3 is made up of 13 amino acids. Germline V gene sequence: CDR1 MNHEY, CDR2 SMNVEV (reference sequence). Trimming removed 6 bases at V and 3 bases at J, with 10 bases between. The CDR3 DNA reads TGTGCCAGCAGGCGGCAGGGGACAGATACGCAGTATTTT. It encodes CASRRQGTDTQYF.

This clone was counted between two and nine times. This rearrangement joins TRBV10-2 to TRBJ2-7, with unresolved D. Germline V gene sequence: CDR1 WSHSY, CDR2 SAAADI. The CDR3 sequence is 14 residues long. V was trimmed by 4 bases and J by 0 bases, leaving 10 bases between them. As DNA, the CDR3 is TGCGCCAGCAGTGCCGCGACAAGCTCCTACGAGCAGTACTTC. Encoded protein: CASSAATSSYEQYF.

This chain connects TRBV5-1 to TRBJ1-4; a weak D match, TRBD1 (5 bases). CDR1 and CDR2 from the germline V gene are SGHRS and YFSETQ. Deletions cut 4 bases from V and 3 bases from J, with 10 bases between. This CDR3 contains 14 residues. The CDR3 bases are TGCGCCAGCAGCCCACAGGCGTCTAATGAAAAACTGTTTTTT. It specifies CASSPQASNEKLFF.

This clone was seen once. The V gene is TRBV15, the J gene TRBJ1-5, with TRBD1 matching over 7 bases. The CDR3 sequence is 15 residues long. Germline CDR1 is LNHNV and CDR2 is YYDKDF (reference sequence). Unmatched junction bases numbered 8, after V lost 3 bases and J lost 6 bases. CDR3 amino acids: CATSRERQGGQPQHF. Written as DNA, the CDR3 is TGTGCCACCAGCAGGGAACGACAGGGAGGTCAGCCCCAGCATTTT.

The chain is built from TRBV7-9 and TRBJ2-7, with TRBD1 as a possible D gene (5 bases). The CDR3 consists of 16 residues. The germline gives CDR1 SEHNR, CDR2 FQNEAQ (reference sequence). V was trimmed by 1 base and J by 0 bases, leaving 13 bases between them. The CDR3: CASSLEQGYYSYEQYF. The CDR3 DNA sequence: TGTGCCAGCAGCTTAGAGCAGGGTTACTACTCCTACGAGCAGTACTTC.

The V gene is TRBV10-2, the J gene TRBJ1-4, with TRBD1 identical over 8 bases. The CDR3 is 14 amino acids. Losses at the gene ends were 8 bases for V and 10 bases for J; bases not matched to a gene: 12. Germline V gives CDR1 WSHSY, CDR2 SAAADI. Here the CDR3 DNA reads TGCGCCAGCCGAGATACCGGACAGGGAGGAAAACTGTTTTTT. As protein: CASRDTGQGGKLFF.